This entry lists 13 T cell receptor beta chains sequenced from one sample in a study of cytomegalovirus exposure and HLA in healthy donors. In the PCR, 60 Vbeta and 13 Jbeta primers were used. TCRdb keeps only in-frame clones here, not all; method: immunoSEQ multiplex PCR. This table holds roughly 150,000 clones, approximately 80% found once. Source material: PBMCs. The receptors shown here come from a woman aged 40 to 49 in good health and CMV-seronegative.

The V call is TRBV20-1, the J call TRBJ1-1; the D is unclear. V was cut by 3 bases and J by 8 bases, with 7 bases left in between. The CDR3 sequence is 10 residues long. Germline V gene data show CDR1 as DFQATT and CDR2 as SNEGSKA (reference sequence). The CDR3 bases are TGCAGTGCTAGGTCCGTGGAAGCTTTCTTT. Protein sequence: CSARSVEAFF.

This clone was seen only a few times. V usage is TRBV20-1 and J usage is TRBJ1-1; 7 bases agree with TRBD1. The CDR3 is made up of 10 amino acids. J was trimmed by 14 bases and V by 5 bases; bases with no gene match: 8. The germline gives CDR1 DFQATT, CDR2 SNEGSKA (reference sequence). This CDR3 reads CSADRDGAFF. For the CDR3, the DNA is TGCAGTGCTGACAGGGACGGGGCCTTCTTT.

The CDR3 nucleotides are TGTGCCAGGGGGCCGTTAGATCAGGGGAAGAGGGAGACCCAGTACTTC. It codes for CARGPLDQGKRETQYF. The chain combines TRBV7-3 with TRBJ2-5; D is perhaps TRBD1 (6 bases). The CDR3 extends over 16 amino acids. Germline-derived CDR1 and CDR2 are SGHTA and FQGTGA. V lost 9 bases and J lost 5, with 25 bases in between.

This CDR3 is CASSQLTKPQHF. The CDR3, as DNA: TGTGCCAGCAGCCAATTAACAAAGCCCCAGCATTTT. This chain connects TRBV7-8 to TRBJ1-5; no firm D call. Looked up from germline, CDR1 is SGHVS and CDR2 is FQNEAQ. The ends were cut back, 5 bases at V and 8 bases at J, with 10 bases in the middle. The CDR3 consists of 12 residues.

CDR3 sequence: CASSSYLAGAVLNEQFF. The CDR3 bases are TGTGCCAGCAGCTCTTATCTAGCGGGGGCTGTCCTTAATGAGCAGTTCTTC. The chain has TRBV5-4 and TRBJ2-1; 10 bases are a match to TRBD2. Germline loops: CDR1 SGHNT, CDR2 YYREEE (reference sequence). This CDR3 contains 17 residues. J was trimmed by 7 bases and V by 3 bases; bases with no gene match: 13. Filled out from reference TRBV5-4 and TRBJ2-1, the complete variable domain reads ETGVTQSPTHLIKTRGQQVTLRCSSQSGHNTVSWYQQALGQGPQFIFQYYREEENGRGNFPPRFSGLQFPNYSSELNVNALELDDSALYLCASSSYLAGAVLNEQFFGPGTRLTVL.

The chain couples TRBV18 to TRBJ2-3, with D maybe TRBD2 (5 bases). This CDR3 contains 15 residues. Germline CDR1 and CDR2: KGHSH and LQKENI. V lost 3 bases and J 1 base, leaving 11 bases between the germline ends. CDR3 in amino acids: CASSPLRGGTDTQYF. CDR3 in DNA: TGTGCCAGCTCACCCCTCCGGGGTGGCACAGATACGCAGTATTTT. The whole variable domain, remainder taken from reference TRBV18 and TRBJ2-3, is NAGVMQNPRHLVRRRGQEARLRCSPMKGHSHVYWYRQLPEEGLKFMVYLQKENIIDESGMPKERFSAEFPKEGPSILRIQQVVRGDSAAYFCASSPLRGGTDTQYFGPGTRLTVL.

V usage is TRBV6-1 and J usage is TRBJ2-7, with D possibly being TRBD2 (5 bases). Per germline, CDR1 MNHNS and CDR2 SASEGT. CDR3 length: 16 residues. V lost 1 base and J lost 7, with 20 bases in between. Written as DNA, the CDR3 is TGTGCCAGCAGTGAAGAGAGGGCAGTTAATCAGCGGGAGCAGTACTTC. It encodes CASSEERAVNQREQYF.

The chain has TRBV12-5 and TRBJ2-7, with 7 bases fitting TRBD1. With V trimmed by 0 bases and J by 7 bases, 12 bases remained unmatched. The germline V gene encodes CDR1 LGHNT and CDR2 FRNRAP. The CDR3 covers 16 residues. The CDR3 sequence is CASGLVPGQAGEEQYF. CDR3 bases: TGTGCTAGTGGTTTGGTTCCCGGACAGGCCGGAGAGGAGCAGTACTTC.

The chain employs TRBV30 and TRBJ2-6, with 10 bases aligning to TRBD1. This CDR3 region has 17 residues. The trim removed 4 bases at V and 2 bases at J, leaving 8 bases unmatched. Germline V gene data show CDR1 as GTSNPN and CDR2 as SVGIG (reference sequence). The CDR3 reads CAWTPGTGVAGANVLTF. DNA for the CDR3: TGTGCCTGGACTCCCGGGACAGGGGTCGCTGGGGCCAACGTCCTGACTTTC. Supplemented by reference TRBV30 and TRBJ2-6, the full variable domain reads SQTIHQWPATLVQPVGSPLSLECTVEGTSNPNLYWYRQAAGRGLQLLFYSVGIGQISSEVPQNLSASRPQDRQFILSSKKLLLSDSGFYLCAWTPGTGVAGANVLTFGAGSRLTVL.

The V and J genes are TRBV5-1 and TRBJ1-2, with D unresolved. V was shortened by 4 bases and J by 5 bases, with 12 bases between the two germline ends. The CDR3 has 13 amino acids. CDR1 and CDR2 (germline): SGHRS, YFSETQ. The CDR3 DNA is TGCGCCAGCAGCGAAACAGTCGTTTATGGCTACACCTTC. Protein sequence: CASSETVVYGYTF.

This clone has just one count. The J gene is TRBJ1-1, the V gene TRBV19; D unresolved. From germline, CDR1 is LNHDA and CDR2 SQIVND (reference sequence). This CDR3 has 15 amino acids. The V gene lost 4 bases and the J gene lost 0 bases, with 12 bases spanning the gap. CDR3 in amino acids: CASSRSLSMNTEAFF. The CDR3 DNA reads as TGTGCCAGTAGTAGGAGTCTGAGCATGAACACTGAAGCTTTCTTT.

This clone was detected only once. The V and J genes are TRBV28 and TRBJ1-5; 8 positions agree with TRBD1. Germline CDR1 reads MDHEN; CDR2 reads SYDVKM. With 7 bases clipped from V and 2 bases from J, the junction kept 7 bases outside the gene matches. The CDR3 sequence is 15 residues long. The CDR3 bases are TGTGCCAGCAAATACGACAGGGGAGGCAATCAGCCCCAGCATTTT. Translated: CASKYDRGGNQPQHF.

The chain combines TRBV7-9 with TRBJ1-2; TRBD1 aligns across 9 bases. CDR3 size: 14 residues. Looked up from germline, CDR1 is SEHNR and CDR2 is FQNEAQ (reference sequence). V lost 6 bases to trimming and J lost 2 bases; unmatched junction nucleotides: 4. CDR3 bases: TGTGCCAGCAGGGACACAGGGGGCAACTATGGCTACACCTTC. This encodes CASRDTGGNYGYTF. Full variable domain (remainder filled in from reference TRBV7-9 and TRBJ1-2): DTGVSQNPRHKITKRGQNVTFRCDPISEHNRLYWYRQTLGQGPEFLTYFQNEAQLEKSRLLSDRFSAERPKGSFSTLEIQRTEQGDSAMYLCASRDTGGNYGYTFGSGTRLTVV.